The present T cell receptor (beta chain) was sequenced within a study of cytomegalovirus exposure and HLA in healthy donors. Background on the study: An analysis done earlier identified 95 million to 140 million unique TCR beta sequences from about 180 million T cells.

Findings and limits, study-wide: Previous analysis showed most TCR beta V segments were productive about 87% or about 30% of the time. The study listed 164 cytomegalovirus-associated TCR beta chains. A missense DCLRE1C variant was associated with V- and J-gene trimming of TCR beta chains in a later analysis, and an independent cohort replicated the association.

Primers: 60 Vbeta forward and 13 Jbeta reverse. Using immunoSEQ multiplex PCR, the repertoire was profiled, and TCRdb retains in-frame clones only, with some absent. The sample consists of around 190,000 clones, around 87% of them appearing once. CDR1 is SQVTM and CDR2 is ANQGSEA in the germline V gene. The V end lost 3 bases, the J end lost 4 bases, and 9 bases lay between the germline ends. The CDR3 sequence is 12 residues long. Note on this clone: Its antigen is undetermined.

Sequenced sample: PBMCs. The clonotype originates from a woman in her late teens or twenties in good health and CMV-seronegative. V usage is TRBV29-1 and J usage is TRBJ1-1; possible D gene TRBD1, 5 bases. CDR3 in DNA: TGCAGCGTTGAGGGGGGAGCCACTGAAGCTTTCTTT. Translating gives CSVEGGATEAFF.